This T cell receptor beta chain was profiled in a study of spatial heterogeneity in lung cancer. In the study overall: Samples came from around 70 TRACERx patients with untreated early-stage lung cancer.

In the case of this clonotype: A read error is possible here, since a much larger clone lies one base away. No conserved phenylalanine or tryptophan ends this CDR3, so it is likely a read error.

Regarding time point: blood at routine non-recurrence follow-up after resection. Unsorted tumor, nontumor lung tissue or cryopreserved PBMC supplied the whole RNA. CDR3 length: 11 amino acids. With 3 bases removed from V and 8 bases from J, the gap between germline ends came to 4 bases. CDR1 is MNHEY and CDR2 is SMNVEV in the germline V gene (reference sequence). TCRdb reanalysed the 5' RACE reads using MiXCR and keeps one entry per CDR3 protein. The sample lists 10,000 to 14,000 distinct CDR3 sequences; roughly a tenth were seen once. The sequencing used PBMCs, collected at follow-up. This receptor was identified in a female donor with early-stage non-small cell lung cancer. The rearrangement joins TRBV27 to TRBJ1-4; unclear D gene. CDR3 protein: CASSFPEKLFS. The CDR3 DNA is TGTGCCAGCAGTTTCCCGGAAAAACTGTTTTCT.